This record covers a single TCR beta chain. From germline, CDR1 is PRHDT and CDR2 FYEKMQ (reference sequence). The V end lost 0 bases, the J end lost 6 bases, and 8 bases lay between the germline ends. This CDR3 has 13 residues. This entry is derived from a study of blood T cell repertoires in COVID-19. Study at large: T cells, B-cell-depleted T cells, or PBMCs provided the cDNA or gDNA that served as material.

As processed by the authors: Amplifying reference gene primers gave estimates of nucleated cell counts. TCRdb's copy holds only in-frame clones and misses some; the assay was immunoSEQ multiplex PCR. Clone size and V and J calls were adopted from that table, with D and trimming inferred from the DNA. The table lists about 59,000 clones, over 75% of them singletons. The gene calls are TRBV13 and TRBJ1-1; D remains unclear. This receptor was obtained from a man aged 80 or over with acute or convalescent COVID-19. Material for sequencing was peripheral blood. The CDR3 reads CASSLGRFSEAFF. In DNA form, the CDR3 reads TGTGCCAGCAGCTTAGGCCGGTTCTCTGAAGCTTTCTTT.